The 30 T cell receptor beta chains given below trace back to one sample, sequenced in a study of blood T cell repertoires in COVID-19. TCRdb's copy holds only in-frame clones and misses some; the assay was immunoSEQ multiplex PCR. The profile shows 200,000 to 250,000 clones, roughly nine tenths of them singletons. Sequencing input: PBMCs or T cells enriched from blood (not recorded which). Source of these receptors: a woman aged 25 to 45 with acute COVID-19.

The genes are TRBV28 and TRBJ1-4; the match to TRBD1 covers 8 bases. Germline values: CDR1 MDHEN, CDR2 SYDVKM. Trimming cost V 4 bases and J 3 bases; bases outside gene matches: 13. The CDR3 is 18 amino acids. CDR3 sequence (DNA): TGTGCCAGCAGTTCGACGACAGGGGTTGCAGTGTCTAATGAAAAACTGTTTTTT. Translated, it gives CASSSTTGVAVSNEKLFF.

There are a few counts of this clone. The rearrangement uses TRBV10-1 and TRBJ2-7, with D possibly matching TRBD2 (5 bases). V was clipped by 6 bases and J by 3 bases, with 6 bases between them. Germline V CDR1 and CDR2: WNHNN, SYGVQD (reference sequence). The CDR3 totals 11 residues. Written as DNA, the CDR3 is TGCGCCAGCAGCCGGGACTACGAGCAGTACTTC. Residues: CASSRDYEQYF.

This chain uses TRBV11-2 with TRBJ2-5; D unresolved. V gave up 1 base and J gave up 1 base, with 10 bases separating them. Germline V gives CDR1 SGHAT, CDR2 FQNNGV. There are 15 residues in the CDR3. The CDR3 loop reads CASSLVSAAQETQYF. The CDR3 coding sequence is TGTGCCAGCAGCTTAGTGAGCGCAGCCCAAGAGACCCAGTACTTC.

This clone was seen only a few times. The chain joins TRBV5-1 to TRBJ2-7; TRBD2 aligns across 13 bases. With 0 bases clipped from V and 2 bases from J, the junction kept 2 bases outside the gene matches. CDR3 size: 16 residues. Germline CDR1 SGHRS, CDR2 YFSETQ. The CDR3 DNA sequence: TGCGCCAGCAGCTTGGTCGGACTAGCGGGAGCCTACGAGCAGTACTTC. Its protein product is CASSLVGLAGAYEQYF.

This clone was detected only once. The CDR3 sequence is CASSLAGGGSYEQYF. The CDR3 DNA is TGTGCCAGCAGCTTGGCAGGGGGAGGATCCTACGAGCAGTACTTC. The rearrangement uses TRBV5-4 and TRBJ2-7; D is possibly TRBD1 (7 bases). Germline lookup yields CDR1 SGHNT and CDR2 YYREEE (reference sequence). This CDR3 contains 15 residues. V lost 0 bases and J lost 1, with 11 bases in between.

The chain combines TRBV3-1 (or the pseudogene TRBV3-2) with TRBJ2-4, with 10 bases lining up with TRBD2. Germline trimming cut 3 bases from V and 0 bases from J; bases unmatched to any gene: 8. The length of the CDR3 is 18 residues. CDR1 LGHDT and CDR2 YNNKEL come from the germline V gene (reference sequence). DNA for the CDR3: TGTGCCAGCAGCCACGTACTAGCGGGGATGCTAGCCAAAAACATTCAGTACTTC. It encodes CASSHVLAGMLAKNIQYF.

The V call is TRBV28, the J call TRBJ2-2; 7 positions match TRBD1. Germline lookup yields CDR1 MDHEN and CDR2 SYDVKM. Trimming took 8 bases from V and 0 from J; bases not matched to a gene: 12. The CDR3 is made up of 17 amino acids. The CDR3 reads CASARDRTNPNTGELFF. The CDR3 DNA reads TGTGCCAGCGCCCGGGACAGAACTAATCCGAACACCGGGGAGCTGTTTTTT.

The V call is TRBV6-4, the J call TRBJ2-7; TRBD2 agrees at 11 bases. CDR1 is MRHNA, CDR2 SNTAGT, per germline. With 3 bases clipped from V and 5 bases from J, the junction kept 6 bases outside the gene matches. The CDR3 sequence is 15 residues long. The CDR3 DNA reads TGTGCCAGCAGTGATCTAGCGGGAGGAATCCACGAGCAGTACTTC. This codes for CASSDLAGGIHEQYF.

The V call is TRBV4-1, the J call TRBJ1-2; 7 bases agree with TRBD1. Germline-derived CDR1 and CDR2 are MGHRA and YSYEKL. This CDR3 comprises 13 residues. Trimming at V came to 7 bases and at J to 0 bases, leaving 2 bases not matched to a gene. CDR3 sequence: CASTGGPNYGYTF. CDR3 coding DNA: TGCGCCAGCACAGGGGGTCCTAACTATGGCTACACCTTC.

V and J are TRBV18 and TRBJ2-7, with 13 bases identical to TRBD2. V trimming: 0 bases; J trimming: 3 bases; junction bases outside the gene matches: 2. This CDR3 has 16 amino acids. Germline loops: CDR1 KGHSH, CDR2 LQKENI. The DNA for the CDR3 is TGTGCCAGCTCACCACCGGGACTAGCGGGAATCTACGAGCAGTACTTC. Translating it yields CASSPPGLAGIYEQYF.

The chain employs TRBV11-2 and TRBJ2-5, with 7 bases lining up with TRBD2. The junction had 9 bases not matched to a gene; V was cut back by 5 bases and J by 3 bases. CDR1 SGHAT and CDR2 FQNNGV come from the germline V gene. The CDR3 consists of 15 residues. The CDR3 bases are TGTGCCAGCAGCCCCGGGGTAGCGGGTAAAGAGACCCAGTACTTC. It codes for CASSPGVAGKETQYF.

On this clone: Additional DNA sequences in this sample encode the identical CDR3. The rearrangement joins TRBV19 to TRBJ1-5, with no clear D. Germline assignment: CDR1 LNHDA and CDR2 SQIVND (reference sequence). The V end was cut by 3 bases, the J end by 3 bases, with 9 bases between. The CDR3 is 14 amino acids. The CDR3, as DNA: TGTGCCAGTAGTATTGGAGGGTCCAATCAGCCCCAGCATTTT. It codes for CASSIGGSNQPQHF.

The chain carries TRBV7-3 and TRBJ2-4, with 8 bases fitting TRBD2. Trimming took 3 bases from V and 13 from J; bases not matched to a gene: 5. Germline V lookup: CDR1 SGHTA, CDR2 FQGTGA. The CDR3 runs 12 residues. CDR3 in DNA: TGTGCCAGCAGCTTGGGGACTAGTCCGCAGTACTTC. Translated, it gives CASSLGTSPQYF.

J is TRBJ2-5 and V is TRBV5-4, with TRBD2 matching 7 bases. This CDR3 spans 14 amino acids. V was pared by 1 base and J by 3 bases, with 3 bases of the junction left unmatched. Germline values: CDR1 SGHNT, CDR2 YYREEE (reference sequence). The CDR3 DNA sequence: TGTGCCAGCAGCTTGAGCGGGACCAAAGAGACCCAGTACTTC. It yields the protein CASSLSGTKETQYF.

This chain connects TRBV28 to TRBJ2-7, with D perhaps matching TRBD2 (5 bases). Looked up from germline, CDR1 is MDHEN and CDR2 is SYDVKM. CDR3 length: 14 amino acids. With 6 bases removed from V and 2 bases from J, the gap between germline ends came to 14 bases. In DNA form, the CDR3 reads TGTGCCAGCAGCCCAGGAGGCGGTGCCTACGAGCAGTACTTC. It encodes CASSPGGGAYEQYF.

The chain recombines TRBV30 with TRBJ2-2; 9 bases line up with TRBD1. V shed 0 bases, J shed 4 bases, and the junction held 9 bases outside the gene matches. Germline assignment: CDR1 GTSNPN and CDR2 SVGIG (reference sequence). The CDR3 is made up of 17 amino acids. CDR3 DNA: TGTGCCTGGAGTGTTCCCACAGGGGGCTACGGCACCGGGGAGCTGTTTTTT. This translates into CAWSVPTGGYGTGELFF.

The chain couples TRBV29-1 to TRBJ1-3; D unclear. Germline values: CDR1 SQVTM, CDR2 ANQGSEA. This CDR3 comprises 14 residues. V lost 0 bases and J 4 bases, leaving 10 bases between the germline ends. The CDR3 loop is CSVEDLGYGNTIYF. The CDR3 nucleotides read TGCAGCGTTGAAGATCTCGGGTACGGAAACACCATATATTTT.

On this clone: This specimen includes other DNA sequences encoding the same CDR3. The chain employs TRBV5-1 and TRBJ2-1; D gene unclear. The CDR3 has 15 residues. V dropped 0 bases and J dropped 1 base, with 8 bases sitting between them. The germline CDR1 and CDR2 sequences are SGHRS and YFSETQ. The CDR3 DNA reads TGCGCCAGCAGCTTGGACGGCGGATCCTACAATGAGCAGTTCTTC. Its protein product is CASSLDGGSYNEQFF.

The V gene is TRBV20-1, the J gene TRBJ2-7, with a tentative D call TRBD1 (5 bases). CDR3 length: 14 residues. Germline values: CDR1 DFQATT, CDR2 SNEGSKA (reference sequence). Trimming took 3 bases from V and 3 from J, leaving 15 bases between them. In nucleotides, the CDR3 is TGCAGTGCTAGTCAGCTCGTTAGGGGCTACGAGCAGTACTTC. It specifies CSASQLVRGYEQYF.

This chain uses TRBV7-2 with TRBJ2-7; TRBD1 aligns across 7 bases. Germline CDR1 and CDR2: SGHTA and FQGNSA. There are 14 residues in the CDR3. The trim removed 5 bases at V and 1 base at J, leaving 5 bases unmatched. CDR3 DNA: TGTGCCAGCAGCAAGGCGACAGGGTCCTACGAGCAGTACTTC. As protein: CASSKATGSYEQYF.

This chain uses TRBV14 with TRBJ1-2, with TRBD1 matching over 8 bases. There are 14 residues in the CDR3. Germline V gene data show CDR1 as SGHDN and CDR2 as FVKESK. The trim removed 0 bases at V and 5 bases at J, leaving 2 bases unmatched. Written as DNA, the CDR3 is TGTGCCAGCAGCCAAGATCGGACAGGGTATGGCTACACCTTC. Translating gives CASSQDRTGYGYTF.

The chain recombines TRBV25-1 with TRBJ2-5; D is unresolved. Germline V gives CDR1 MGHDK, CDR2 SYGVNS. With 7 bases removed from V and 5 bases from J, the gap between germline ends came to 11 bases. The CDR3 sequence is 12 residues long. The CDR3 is CASTQSGETQYF. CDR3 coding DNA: TGTGCCAGCACCCAGTCCGGGGAGACCCAGTACTTC. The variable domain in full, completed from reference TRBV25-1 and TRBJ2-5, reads EADIYQTPRYLVIGTGKKITLECSQTMGHDKMYWYQQDPGMELHLIHYSYGVNSTEKGDLSSESTVSRIRTEHFPLTLESARPSHTSQYLCASTQSGETQYFGPGTRLLVL.

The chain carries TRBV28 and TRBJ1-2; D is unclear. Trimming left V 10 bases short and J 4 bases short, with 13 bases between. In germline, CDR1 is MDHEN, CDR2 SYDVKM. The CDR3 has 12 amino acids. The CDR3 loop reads CANSPGFYGYTF. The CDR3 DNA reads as TGTGCCAACAGCCCGGGATTCTATGGCTACACCTTC.

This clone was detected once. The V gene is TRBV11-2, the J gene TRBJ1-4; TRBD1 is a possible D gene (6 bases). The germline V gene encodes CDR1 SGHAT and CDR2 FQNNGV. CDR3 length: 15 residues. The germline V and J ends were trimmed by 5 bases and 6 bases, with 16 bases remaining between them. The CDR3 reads CASSQGGRADEKLFF. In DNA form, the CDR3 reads TGTGCCAGCAGCCAAGGGGGGAGGGCGGATGAAAAACTGTTTTTT.

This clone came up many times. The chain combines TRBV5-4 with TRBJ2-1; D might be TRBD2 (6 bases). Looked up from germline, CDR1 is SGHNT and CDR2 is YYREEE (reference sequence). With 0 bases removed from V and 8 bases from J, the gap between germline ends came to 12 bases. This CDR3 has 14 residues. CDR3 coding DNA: TGTGCCAGCAGCTTGGTTCGGGGGAGCGATGAGCAGTTCTTC. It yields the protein CASSLVRGSDEQFF.

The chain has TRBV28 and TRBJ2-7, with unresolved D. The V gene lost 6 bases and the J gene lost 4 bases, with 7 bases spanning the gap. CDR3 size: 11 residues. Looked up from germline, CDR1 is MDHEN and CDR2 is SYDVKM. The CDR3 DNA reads TGTGCCAGCAGCTCCCTATACGAGCAGTACTTC. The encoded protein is CASSSLYEQYF.

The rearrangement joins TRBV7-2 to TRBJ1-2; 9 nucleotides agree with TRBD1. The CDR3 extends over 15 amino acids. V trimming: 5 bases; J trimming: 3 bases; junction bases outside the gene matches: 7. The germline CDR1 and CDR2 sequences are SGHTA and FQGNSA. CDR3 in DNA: TGTGCCAGCAGCCCCGGACAGGGGCTCCACTATGGCTACACCTTC. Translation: CASSPGQGLHYGYTF.

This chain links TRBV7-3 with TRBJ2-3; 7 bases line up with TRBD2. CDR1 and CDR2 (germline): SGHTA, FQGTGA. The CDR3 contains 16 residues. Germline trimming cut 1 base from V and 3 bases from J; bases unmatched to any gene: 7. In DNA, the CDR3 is TGTGCCAGCAGCTTAATTCCGGGAGGACAAACAGATACGCAGTATTTT. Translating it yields CASSLIPGGQTDTQYF.

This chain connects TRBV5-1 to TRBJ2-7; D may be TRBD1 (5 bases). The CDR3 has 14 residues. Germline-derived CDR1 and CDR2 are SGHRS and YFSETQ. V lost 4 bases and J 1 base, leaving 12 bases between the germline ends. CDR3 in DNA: TGCGCCAGCAGCCAAACCACAGGTTCCTACGAGCAGTACTTC. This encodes CASSQTTGSYEQYF.

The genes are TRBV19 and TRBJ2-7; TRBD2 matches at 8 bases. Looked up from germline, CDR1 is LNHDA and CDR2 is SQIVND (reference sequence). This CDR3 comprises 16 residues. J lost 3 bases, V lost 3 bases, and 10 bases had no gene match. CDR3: CASSMGFGGGNYEQYF. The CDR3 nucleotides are TGTGCCAGTAGTATGGGCTTTGGCGGGGGGAACTACGAGCAGTACTTC.